Listed below are T cell receptor beta chains from one sample, sequenced in a study of T cell repertoires in cytomegalovirus infection. From the reads, TCRdb called clonotypes with MiXCR, one entry per CDR3 protein. The sample has more than 400,000 distinct CDR3 sequences, about a quarter seen once. The sample was PBMCs. The receptor source for this set is a human donor in good health (CMV status not recorded). Some clones in this sample may be carry-over from other donors' samples. Both conserved end residues are part of each CDR3. The order of the fields is clone size, CDR3 length, D gene, J gene, V gene, CDR3 protein, CDR3 DNA. D genes are given only for firm matches. Only part of the rows carry a size: once, few, many, or a class if the clone is expanded.

>NA|15|TRBD1|TRBJ2-4|TRBV6-1
CASCPGSGQGRIQYF
TGTGCCAGCTGCCCCGGTTCGGGACAGGGAAGGATTCAGTACTTC
>many|12|TRBD1|TRBJ1-1|TRBV7-8
CASSLNGQGTFF
TGTGCCAGCAGCCTTAACGGACAGGGAACTTTCTTT
>many|17|TRBD2|TRBJ2-1|TRBV7-2
CASSSGLAGGKYNEQFF
TGTGCCAGCAGCTCCGGACTAGCGGGAGGGAAATACAATGAGCAGTTCTTC
>NA|16|NA|TRBJ1-5|TRBV6-6
CASSYSGRGNNQPQHF
TGTGCCAGCAGTTACTCGGGGAGGGGGAACAATCAGCCCCAGCATTTT
>NA|15|TRBD2|TRBJ2-1|TRBV20-1
CSASALAGVYNEQFF
TGCAGTGCTAGTGCATTAGCGGGAGTCTACAATGAGCAGTTCTTC
>NA|18|TRBD1|TRBJ1-6|TRBV7-9
CASSRHGTGLGYNSPLHF
TGTGCCAGCAGCCGCCACGGGACAGGGTTAGGCTATAATTCACCCCTCCACTTT
>NA|13|NA|TRBJ2-1|TRBV7-9
CASSLAVTAEQFF
TGTGCCAGCAGCTTAGCGGTGACAGCTGAGCAGTTCTTC
>few|15|NA|TRBJ1-1|TRBV29-1
CSVEVVGPANTEAFF
TGCAGCGTTGAAGTCGTTGGGCCAGCGAACACTGAAGCTTTCTTT
>few|14|TRBD1|TRBJ2-7|TRBV6-2/TRBV6-3
CASRDGQGIDEQYF
TGTGCCAGCAGAGACGGACAGGGGATCGACGAGCAGTACTTC
>NA|20|TRBD2|TRBJ2-3|TRBV27
CASSLLKIGTSGRLTDTQYF
TGTGCCAGCAGTTTATTGAAAATAGGGACTAGCGGGAGGCTCACAGATACGCAGTATTTT
>many|14|NA|TRBJ2-3|TRBV7-2
CASSSHPLVGMQYF
TGTGCCAGCAGCTCCCACCCCTTAGTAGGTATGCAGTATTTT
>many|15|TRBD2|TRBJ2-3|TRBV7-2
CASSPTSGITDTQYF
TGTGCCAGCAGCCCGACTAGCGGGATAACAGATACGCAGTATTTT
>many|15|NA|TRBJ1-1|TRBV7-8
CASSSRGFVNTEAFF
TGTGCCAGCAGCTCCCGCGGGTTTGTGAACACTGAAGCTTTCTTT
>few|15|NA|TRBJ2-3|TRBV27
CASSPGGGGTDTQYF
TGTGCCAGCAGTCCGGGCGGCGGTGGCACAGATACGCAGTATTTT
>NA|16|TRBD2|TRBJ2-7|TRBV19
CASSIGAGGSSYEQYF
TGTGCCAGTAGTATAGGGGCCGGCGGGAGCTCCTACGAGCAGTACTTC
>few|19|NA|TRBJ2-6|TRBV6-2/TRBV6-3
CASRRLLPGPTSGANVLTF
TGTGCCAGCAGACGCCTCCTTCCGGGACCCACGTCTGGGGCCAACGTCCTGACTTTC
>many|12|TRBD1|TRBJ1-2|TRBV7-2
CASSLLGGGYTF
TGTGCCAGCAGCTTACTAGGGGGCGGCTACACCTTC
>few|16|TRBD2|TRBJ2-1|TRBV6-1
CASSELGLAGALEQFF
TGTGCCAGCAGTGAACTGGGACTAGCGGGAGCGTTAGAGCAGTTCTTC
>few|14|TRBD2|TRBJ2-7|TRBV7-2
CASSLEAGRVEQYF
TGTGCCAGCAGCTTAGAAGCCGGGAGGGTTGAGCAGTACTTC
>few|16|NA|TRBJ1-2|TRBV6-2/TRBV6-3
CASSPYDPSIDYGYTF
TGTGCCAGCAGCCCGTACGACCCCTCTATCGACTATGGCTACACCTTC
>few|14|NA|TRBJ2-2|TRBV5-6
CASSLLGYTGELFF
TGTGCCAGCAGCTTGCTGGGGTACACCGGGGAGCTGTTTTTT
>NA|14|TRBD2|TRBJ2-7|TRBV6-2/TRBV6-3
CASSYDPSGDEQYF
TGTGCCAGCAGTTACGACCCGAGCGGGGACGAGCAGTACTTC
>NA|13|NA|TRBJ2-1|TRBV19
CASSTPNPGEQFF
TGTGCCAGTAGTACCCCGAACCCCGGTGAGCAGTTCTTC
>many|13|NA|TRBJ1-3|TRBV7-2
CASRQGSGNTIYF
TGTGCCAGCAGGCAGGGGAGCGGAAACACCATATATTTT
>NA|16|NA|TRBJ1-3|TRBV7-8
CASSLQGSRAGNTIYF
TGTGCCAGCAGCTTACAGGGGAGCCGGGCAGGAAACACCATATATTTT
>few|15|NA|TRBJ2-3|TRBV4-1
CASSSRQVVTDTQYF
TGCGCCAGCAGCTCCCGCCAGGTAGTCACAGATACGCAGTATTTT
>NA|15|NA|TRBJ1-5|TRBV2
CVSSGPTGSNQPQHF
TGTGTCAGCAGCGGCCCCACAGGGAGCAATCAGCCCCAGCATTTT
>many|16|TRBD2|TRBJ2-1|TRBV7-2
CASSLAVGRTDNEQFF
TGTGCCAGCAGCTTAGCGGTCGGGAGGACTGATAATGAGCAGTTCTTC
>few|16|TRBD2|TRBJ2-2|TRBV4-1
CASSQVGTSDTGELFF
TGTGCCAGCAGCCAAGTAGGGACTAGCGACACCGGGGAGCTGTTTTTT
>few|16|NA|TRBJ1-5|TRBV11-3
CASSPGTGEVDQPQHF
TGTGCCAGCAGCCCAGGGACGGGGGAAGTGGATCAGCCCCAGCATTTT
>NA|13|NA|TRBJ2-5|TRBV5-6
CASQVGGRETQYF
TGTGCCAGCCAAGTGGGGGGACGGGAGACCCAGTACTTC
>many|15|NA|TRBJ2-1|TRBV4-3
CASSQDFEGYNEQFF
TGCGCCAGCAGCCAAGATTTTGAAGGGTACAATGAGCAGTTCTTC
>NA|17|TRBD2|TRBJ2-5|TRBV19
CASSLGTSGRREETQYF
TGTGCCAGTAGTCTCGGGACTAGCGGGAGGAGAGAGGAGACCCAGTACTTC
>few|14|NA|TRBJ1-2|TRBV7-2
CASSLGQGGYRYTF
TGTGCCAGCAGCTTAGGGCAGGGCGGCTATCGCTACACCTTC
>few|16|NA|TRBJ2-1|TRBV4-1
CASSQDSAGRYNEQFF
TGCGCCAGCAGCCAAGATTCGGCGGGACGCTACAATGAGCAGTTCTTC
>NA|15|TRBD2|TRBJ2-3|TRBV11-2
CASSSGLGGSDTQYF
TGTGCCAGCAGCTCAGGCCTGGGAGGGTCAGATACGCAGTATTTT
>many|14|NA|TRBJ1-5|TRBV7-8
CASSLGDTNQPQHF
TGTGCCAGCAGCTTAGGGGACACCAATCAGCCCCAGCATTTT
>many|18|TRBD2|TRBJ2-1|TRBV10-3
CAIKLGHSGSQRRDEQFF
TGTGCCATCAAACTCGGCCATAGCGGGAGCCAGCGGAGAGATGAGCAGTTCTTC
>few|13|TRBD1|TRBJ1-2|TRBV12-3/TRBV12-4
CASSPTGRVGYTF
TGTGCCAGCAGCCCGACAGGGAGAGTAGGCTACACCTTC
>many|14|NA|TRBJ2-7|TRBV7-2
CASSLAPGNYEQYF
TGTGCCAGCAGCTTAGCCCCAGGGAACTACGAGCAGTACTTC
>many|15|TRBD1|TRBJ2-3|TRBV7-2
CASSDQGVATDTQYF
TGTGCCAGCAGCGACCAGGGGGTTGCCACAGATACGCAGTATTTT
>NA|18|TRBD2|TRBJ2-1|TRBV4-1
CASSLTGASGSGGNEQFF
TGCGCCAGCAGCCTCACGGGGGCTAGCGGGAGTGGAGGCAATGAGCAGTTCTTC
>many|15|NA|TRBJ1-3|TRBV7-2
CASSLVGLGGNTIYF
TGTGCCAGCAGCTTAGTGGGGCTAGGGGGAAACACCATATATTTT
>NA|15|NA|TRBJ1-1|TRBV4-1
CASSQVAGANTEAFF
TGCGCCAGCAGCCAAGTCGCAGGGGCGAACACTGAAGCTTTCTTT
>few|15|NA|TRBJ1-1|TRBV5-5
CASSCLGPPNTEAFF
TGTGCCAGCAGCTGCCTCGGGCCGCCGAACACTGAAGCTTTCTTT
>many|15|NA|TRBJ1-3|TRBV7-6
CASSLSSVSGNTIYF
TGTGCCAGCAGCCTTAGTTCTGTCTCTGGAAACACCATATATTTT
>NA|15|TRBD1|TRBJ1-4|TRBV7-2
CASSLGQGFGEKLFF
TGTGCCAGCAGCTTAGGACAGGGGTTTGGTGAAAAACTGTTTTTT
>few|13|NA|TRBJ2-3|TRBV6-5
CASSLPYTDTQYF
TGTGCCAGCAGTTTACCGTACACAGATACGCAGTATTTT
>few|14|NA|TRBJ1-2|TRBV12-3/TRBV12-4
CASSLNQDHYGYTF
TGTGCCAGCAGTTTAAACCAGGACCACTATGGCTACACCTTC
>few|16|TRBD2|TRBJ2-1|TRBV4-3
CASSQDISSGRDEQFF
TGCGCCAGCAGCCAAGATATCTCTAGCGGGAGAGATGAGCAGTTCTTC
>NA|17|TRBD2|TRBJ2-1|TRBV12-3/TRBV12-4
CASSSRTSPSSYNEQFF
TGTGCCAGCAGTTCGAGGACTAGCCCTAGCTCCTACAATGAGCAGTTCTTC
>NA|14|NA|TRBJ1-5|TRBV7-6
CASSPARGLRPQHF
TGTGCCAGCAGCCCCGCCCGGGGGCTAAGGCCCCAGCATTTT
>few|15|NA|TRBJ2-3|TRBV5-1
CASSPDVTSTDTQYF
TGCGCCAGCAGCCCGGACGTAACTAGCACAGATACGCAGTATTTT